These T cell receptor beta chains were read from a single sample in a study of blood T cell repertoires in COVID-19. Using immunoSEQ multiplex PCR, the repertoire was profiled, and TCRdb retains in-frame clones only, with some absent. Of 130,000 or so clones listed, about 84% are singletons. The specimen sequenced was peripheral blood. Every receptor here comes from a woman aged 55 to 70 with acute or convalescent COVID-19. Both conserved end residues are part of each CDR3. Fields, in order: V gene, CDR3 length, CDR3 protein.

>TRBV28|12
CASGQGPYEQYF
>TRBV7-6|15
CASSLARQGIAEQYF
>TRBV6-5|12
CATGTDFSGYTF
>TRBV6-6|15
CASSYGKNSGNTIYF
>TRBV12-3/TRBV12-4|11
CASSLGQGAFF
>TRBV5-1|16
CASANPGLASTGELFF
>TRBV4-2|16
CASSQDNRGQNYGYTF
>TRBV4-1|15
CASSPTGAAKNIQYF
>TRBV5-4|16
CASSSGTSSSYNEQFF
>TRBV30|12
CAWTGNQDTQYF
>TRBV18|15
CASSPDSRAGYGYTF
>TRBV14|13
CASSQDRKGQLLF
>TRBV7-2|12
CASSLRSDEQFF
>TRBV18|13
CASSPPGDGGYTF
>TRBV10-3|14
CATGPGQGNYGYTF
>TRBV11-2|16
CASSPAFTGVNTEAFF
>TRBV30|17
CAWNGGAQGGSYNEQFF
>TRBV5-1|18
CASSLGQIQDLSNSPLHF
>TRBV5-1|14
CASSLYGIQETQYF
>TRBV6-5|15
CASTVQRGPPETQYF
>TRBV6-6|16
CASSSNSQGARIVIYF
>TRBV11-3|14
CASSFEGGGNEQFF
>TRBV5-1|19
CASSLAQTSGQPRGYGYTF
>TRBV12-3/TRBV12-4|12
CASTRAYNEQFF
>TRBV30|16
CAWMSREGYSNREAFF
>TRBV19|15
CASSILEREGNGYTF
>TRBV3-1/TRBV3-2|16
CASSQEMDSKNSPLHF
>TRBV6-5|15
CASRNRRDRGPKLFF
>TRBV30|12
CAWSVQAMEAFF
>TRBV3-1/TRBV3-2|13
CASSLWGGNEQFF
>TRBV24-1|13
CATKNDRDQPQHF
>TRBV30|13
CAWSPGPNTEAFF
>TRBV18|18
CASSLKTGRPRQNEKLFF
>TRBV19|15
CASSIAGGDFYGYTF
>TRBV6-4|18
CASRELRDRDFDGNTIYF
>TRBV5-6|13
CASSKWTVTEAFF
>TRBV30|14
CAWERQGGSQPQHF
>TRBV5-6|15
CASSLRDPRFYGYTF
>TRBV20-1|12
CSASISGETQYF
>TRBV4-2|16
CASSQDTGLRGQPQHF
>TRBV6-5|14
CASSYGARGTEAFF
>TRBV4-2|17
CASTTSLIAGVVYEQYF
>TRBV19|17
CASSILDLGGASYGYTF
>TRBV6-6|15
CASSGTGERNTEAFF
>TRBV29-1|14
CSVEASSNTGELFF
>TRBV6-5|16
CASSYSRQGVSEKLFF
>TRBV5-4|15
CASSPEPTGSYGYTF
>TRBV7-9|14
CASSEGQGLYGYTF
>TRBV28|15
CASSLVLQGGGGYTF
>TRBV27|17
CASSFRSGDYSNQPQHF
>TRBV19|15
CASSIDGGTNTEAFF
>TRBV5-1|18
CASSAQQGTLAGANVLTF
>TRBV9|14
CANSLQGGTDTQYF
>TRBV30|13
CACSPNGDTEAFF
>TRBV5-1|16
CASSLGGTGAPYEQYF
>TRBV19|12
CASSIGAGEQYF
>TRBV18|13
CASSTPGDYEQYF
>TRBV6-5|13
CASSPGANYGYTF